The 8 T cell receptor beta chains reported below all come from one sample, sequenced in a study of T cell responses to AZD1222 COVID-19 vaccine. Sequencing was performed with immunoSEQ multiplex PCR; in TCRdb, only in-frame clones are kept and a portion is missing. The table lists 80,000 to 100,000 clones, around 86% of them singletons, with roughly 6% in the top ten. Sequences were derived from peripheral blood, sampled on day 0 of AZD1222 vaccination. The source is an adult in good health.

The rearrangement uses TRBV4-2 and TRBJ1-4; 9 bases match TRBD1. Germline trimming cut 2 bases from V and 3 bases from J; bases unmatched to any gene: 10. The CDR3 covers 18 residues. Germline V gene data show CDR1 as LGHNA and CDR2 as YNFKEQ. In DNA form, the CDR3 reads TGTGCCAGCAGCCAAAGGTCCCGGGACAGGGACCCTAATGAAAAACTGTTTTTT. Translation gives CASSQRSRDRDPNEKLFF.

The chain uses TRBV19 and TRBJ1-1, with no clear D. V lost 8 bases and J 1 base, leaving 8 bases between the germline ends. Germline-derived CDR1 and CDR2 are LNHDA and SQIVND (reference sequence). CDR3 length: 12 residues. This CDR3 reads CASCPGNTEAFF. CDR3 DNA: TGTGCCAGTTGTCCGGGGAACACTGAAGCTTTCTTT. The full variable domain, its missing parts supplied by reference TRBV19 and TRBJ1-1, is DGGITQSPKYLFRKEGQNVTLSCEQNLNHDAMYWYRQDPGQGLRLIYYSQIVNDFQKGDIAEGYSVSREKKESFPLTVTSAQKNPTAFYLCASCPGNTEAFFGQGTRLTVV.

The CDR3 here is CASSISRQANQPQHF. The CDR3 bases are TGTGCCAGTAGTATTTCTAGACAGGCCAATCAGCCCCAGCATTTT. The chain joins TRBV19 to TRBJ1-5, with D perhaps matching TRBD1 (6 bases). V lost 3 bases and J 3 bases, leaving 12 bases between the germline ends. There are 15 residues in the CDR3. The germline CDR1 and CDR2 sequences are LNHDA and SQIVND (reference sequence).

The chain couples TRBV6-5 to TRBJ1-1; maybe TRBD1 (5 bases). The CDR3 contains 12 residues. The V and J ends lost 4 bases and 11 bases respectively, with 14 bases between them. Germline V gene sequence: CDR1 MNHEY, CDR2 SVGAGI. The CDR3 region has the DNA TGTGCCAGCAGTTCCCAGGGTTTTTTGGCTTTCTTT. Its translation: CASSSQGFLAFF.

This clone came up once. The CDR3 sequence: CASSLDSRGTDTQYF. The CDR3 DNA reads TGTGCCAGCAGCCTCGACAGTCGGGGCACAGATACGCAGTATTTT. The chain combines TRBV13 with TRBJ2-3; tentatively, D is TRBD1 (5 bases). The CDR3 sequence is 15 residues long. Between the trimmed V and J ends, which lost 5 bases and 1 base, there was a span of 13 bases. Germline loops: CDR1 PRHDT, CDR2 FYEKMQ (reference sequence).

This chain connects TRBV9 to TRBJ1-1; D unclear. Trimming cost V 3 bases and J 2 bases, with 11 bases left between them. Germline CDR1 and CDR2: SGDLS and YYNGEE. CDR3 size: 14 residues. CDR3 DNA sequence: TGTGCCAGCAGCGCTTCGTGGGGTAACACTGAAGCTTTCTTT. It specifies CASSASWGNTEAFF.

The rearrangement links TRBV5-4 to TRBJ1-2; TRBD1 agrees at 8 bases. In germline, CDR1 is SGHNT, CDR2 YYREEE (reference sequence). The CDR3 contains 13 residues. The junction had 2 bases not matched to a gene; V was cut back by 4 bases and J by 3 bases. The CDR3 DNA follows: TGTGCCAGCAGCGTGGACAGGGACTATGGCTACACCTTC. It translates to CASSVDRDYGYTF.

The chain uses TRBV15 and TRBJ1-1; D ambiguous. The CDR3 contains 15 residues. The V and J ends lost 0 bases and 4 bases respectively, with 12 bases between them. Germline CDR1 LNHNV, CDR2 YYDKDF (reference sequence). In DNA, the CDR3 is TGTGCCACCAGCAGAGATGGTTGGGTGGGCACTGAAGCTTTCTTT. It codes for CATSRDGWVGTEAFF. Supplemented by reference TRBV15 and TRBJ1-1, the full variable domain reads DAMVIQNPRYQVTQFGKPVTLSCSQTLNHNVMYWYQQKSSQAPKLLFHYYDKDFNNEADTPDNFQSRRPNTSFCFLDIRSPGLGDTAMYLCATSRDGWVGTEAFFGQGTRLTVV.